This T cell receptor beta chain was obtained from a study of cytomegalovirus exposure and HLA in healthy donors. As for the study in general: HLA-typed donors were the source of about 85 million unique TCRs, which an early data release held.

General study results and limits: Most subjects had HLA-A and HLA-B alleles reportedly predicted accurately by TCR beta sequences. In a later analysis, TCR beta V- and J-gene trimming showed a link to a missense DCLRE1C variant.

Primers for the PCR totalled 60 Vbeta and 13 Jbeta. Produced via immunoSEQ multiplex PCR; TCRdb's table is partial and in-frame only. The repertoire holds 180,000 or so clones, with 9.5% as singletons. The germline gives CDR1 MGHRA, CDR2 YSYEKL. The CDR3 consists of 15 residues. V dropped 3 bases and J dropped 6; count of bases not matched to a gene: 6. This clone was observed a handful of times. Its specificity is unknown. The sequence came from a woman in her thirties in good health and CMV-seropositive. The specimen was PBMCs. This chain uses TRBV4-1 with TRBJ2-1; 9 bases agree with TRBD2. The DNA of the CDR3 is TGCGCCAGCAGCCACATAGCGGGAGTAGCCAATGAGCAGTTCTTC. It translates to CASSHIAGVANEQFF.